This T cell receptor beta chain comes out of a study of blood T cell repertoires in COVID-19. Study information: Donors in the United States, Italy and Spain gave samples during acute or convalescent COVID-19. The analysed material was cDNA or gDNA that came from T cells, B-cell-depleted T cells, or PBMCs.

In the original processing: Reference gene primer amplification in the assay estimated nucleated cell counts. Assay used: immunoSEQ multiplex PCR; TCRdb lists only in-frame clones, some missing. V and J calls and clone size come straight from that table; D and trimming were deduced from the DNA. The sample yields more than 150,000 clones, 88% seen once. The germline CDR1 and CDR2 sequences are KGHSH and LQKENI. CDR3 length: 14 amino acids. Trimming cost V 0 bases and J 0 bases, with 6 bases left between them. The receptor was derived from a woman between 65 and 79 years old with acute or convalescent COVID-19. The gene calls are TRBV18 and TRBJ2-7; D remains unclear. Sequencing was done on a sample of peripheral blood. CDR3 sequence: CASSPPTISYEQYF. DNA for the CDR3: TGTGCCAGCTCACCACCTACAATCTCCTACGAGCAGTACTTC.